Shown below are 21 T cell receptor beta chains from a single sample sequenced in a study of blood T cell repertoires in COVID-19. The assay was immunoSEQ multiplex PCR, and TCRdb's table has in-frame clones only and misses some. The sample carries 250,000 to 350,000 clones, around four fifths recorded once. The sample taken for sequencing was peripheral blood. Receptors originate from a woman aged 50 to 60 with acute or convalescent COVID-19.

The rearrangement joins TRBV5-4 to TRBJ1-2, with 8 bases fitting TRBD1. The V and J ends lost 3 bases and 6 bases, in that order; junction bases with no gene match: 7. Germline V lookup: CDR1 SGHNT, CDR2 YYREEE (reference sequence). CDR3 length equals 14 residues. The CDR3 DNA sequence: TGTGCCAGCAGCTCTACAGGGGGAGAGGATGGCTACACCTTC. Amino acids: CASSSTGGEDGYTF.

This chain links TRBV11-2 with TRBJ1-3, with a weak D call TRBD1 (6 bases). The V gene lost 5 bases and the J gene lost 0 bases, with 11 bases spanning the gap. The germline gives CDR1 SGHAT, CDR2 FQNNGV. There are 15 residues in the CDR3. DNA of the CDR3: TGTGCCAGCAGCCTACAGGGTCTCTCTGGAAACACCATATATTTT. Translation: CASSLQGLSGNTIYF.

The chain employs TRBV30 and TRBJ1-5; the match to TRBD1 covers 9 bases. This CDR3 comprises 17 residues. CDR1 GTSNPN and CDR2 SVGIG come from the germline V gene (reference sequence). The trim removed 2 bases at V and 7 bases at J, leaving 15 bases unmatched. The CDR3 protein is CAWSLTQGAITKQPQHF. The CDR3, as DNA: TGTGCCTGGAGTCTCACACAGGGGGCGATCACCAAGCAGCCCCAGCATTTT.

Only one count was recorded for this clone. The rearrangement links TRBV9 to TRBJ2-5; 7 bases agree with TRBD1. V shed 3 bases and J 3 bases; nucleotides not matched to a gene: 5. Germline V gene sequence: CDR1 SGDLS, CDR2 YYNGEE. The CDR3 sequence is 14 residues long. This CDR3 is CASSGRDSKETQYF. For the CDR3, the DNA is TGTGCCAGCAGCGGCCGGGACAGTAAAGAGACCCAGTACTTC.

This clone was recorded only once. V and J are TRBV27 and TRBJ2-5, with D hard to call. The CDR3 totals 14 residues. Germline V gene lookup returns CDR1 MNHEY and CDR2 SMNVEV (reference sequence). Trimming shortened V by 4 bases and J by 5 bases, and 14 bases separated the two germline ends. The DNA for the CDR3 is TGTGCCAGCAGTTCCATCATACTGAGGGAGACCCAGTACTTC. Translating gives CASSSIILRETQYF.

V usage is TRBV25-1 and J usage is TRBJ1-4; D perhaps matches TRBD1 (6 bases). The CDR3 is 14 amino acids. The V end lost 6 bases, the J end lost 0 bases, and 8 bases lay between the germline ends. Germline CDR1 and CDR2: MGHDK and SYGVNS. The CDR3 protein is CASRDSATNEKLFF. DNA for the CDR3: TGTGCCAGCAGGGACAGCGCAACTAATGAAAAACTGTTTTTT.

The rearrangement joins TRBV5-6 to TRBJ1-6, with no clear D. Deletions cut 5 bases from V and 9 bases from J, with 15 bases between. The germline CDR1 and CDR2 sequences are SGHDT and YYEEEE. The CDR3 is 14 amino acids. This chain's CDR3 is CASSTRNGVSPLHF. Here the CDR3 DNA reads TGTGCCAGCAGTACGAGGAATGGCGTTTCACCCCTCCACTTT.

The chain uses TRBV19 and TRBJ2-2, with D possibly being TRBD2 (6 bases). The germline V and J ends were trimmed by 6 bases and 3 bases, with 14 bases remaining between them. This CDR3 is built from 15 residues. The germline V gene encodes CDR1 LNHDA and CDR2 SQIVND (reference sequence). The chain's CDR3 is CASRPPTGDTGELFF. The CDR3, as DNA: TGTGCCAGTAGACCCCCCACGGGGGACACCGGGGAGCTGTTTTTT.

The V and J genes are TRBV7-4 and TRBJ1-6; a possible D gene is TRBD1 (5 bases). Germline lookup yields CDR1 SGHVT and CDR2 SQSDAQ. The CDR3 length is 15 residues. The V gene lost 2 bases and the J gene lost 7 bases, with 12 bases spanning the gap. DNA of the CDR3: TGTGCCAGCAGCTTACCAGGGTATGGCAATTCACCCCTCCACTTT. Translated: CASSLPGYGNSPLHF. The full variable domain, its missing parts supplied by reference TRBV7-4 and TRBJ1-6, is GAGVSQSPRYKVAKRGRDVALRCDSISGHVTLYWYRQTLGQGSEVLTYSQSDAQRDKSGRPSGRFSAERPERSVSTLKIQRTEQGDSAVYLCASSLPGYGNSPLHFGNGTRLTVT.

The CDR3 DNA is TGCGCCAGCAGTGAGTCGTCTGGTAGCGGGGGGGATACGCAGTATTTT. Its translation is CASSESSGSGGDTQYF. The chain recombines TRBV10-1 with TRBJ2-3; TRBD2 aligns across 10 bases. Germline CDR1 is WNHNN and CDR2 is SYGVQD (reference sequence). This CDR3 region has 16 residues. With 0 bases clipped from V and 6 bases from J, the junction kept 6 bases outside the gene matches.

This chain links TRBV28 with TRBJ1-4; the D gene is possibly TRBD1 (5 bases). Trimming stripped 5 bases from V and 8 bases from J, with 12 bases between. Looked up from germline, CDR1 is MDHEN and CDR2 is SYDVKM. This CDR3 comprises 13 residues. The CDR3 nucleotides read TGTGCCAGCAGTGAGGGGACTTCAGAAAAACTGTTTTTT. It is translated as CASSEGTSEKLFF.

The V and J genes are TRBV5-1 and TRBJ2-7; the D is unclear. Germline V CDR1 and CDR2: SGHRS, YFSETQ. Trimming took 0 bases from V and 5 from J, leaving 12 bases between them. The CDR3 contains 14 residues. The CDR3 DNA reads TGCGCCAGCAGCTTGGCGCAGATCCGTGACGAGCAGTACTTC. Its protein product is CASSLAQIRDEQYF.

The rearrangement uses TRBV2 and TRBJ1-5; TRBD1 agrees at 7 bases. The CDR3 is 12 amino acids. V was pared by 5 bases and J by 7 bases, with 2 bases of the junction left unmatched. Germline assignment: CDR1 SNHLY and CDR2 FYNNEI. The CDR3 DNA follows: TGTGCCAGCAGTCAGGGACAGCAGCCCCAGCATTTT. This sequence encodes CASSQGQQPQHF.

This chain uses TRBV10-3 with TRBJ2-1; D might be TRBD1 (6 bases). The CDR3 covers 16 residues. Trimming took 3 bases from V and 0 from J, leaving 12 bases between them. Per germline, CDR1 ENHRY and CDR2 SYGVKD. The CDR3 region has the DNA TGTGCCATCAGTGAACAGGGCCGTTCCTCCTACAATGAGCAGTTCTTC. This translates into CAISEQGRSSYNEQFF.

V is TRBV3-1 (or the pseudogene TRBV3-2) and J is TRBJ1-4, with 7 positions matching TRBD1. The CDR3 spans 20 residues. V shed 2 bases and J 6 bases; nucleotides not matched to a gene: 21. Germline V lookup: CDR1 LGHDT, CDR2 YNNKEL (reference sequence). The CDR3 loop reads CASSQLTGTVMRLRHEKLFF. The CDR3 nucleotides are TGTGCCAGCAGCCAACTGACCGGGACAGTAATGAGGCTTAGGCATGAAAAACTGTTTTTT.

The chain uses TRBV7-6 and TRBJ1-4, with TRBD1 matching over 7 bases. V was pared by 4 bases and J by 5 bases, with 13 bases of the junction left unmatched. Germline CDR1 is SGHVS and CDR2 is FNYEAQ. CDR3 size: 17 residues. The CDR3 sequence is CASSSGGLDIPNEKLFF. The CDR3 DNA reads TGTGCCAGCAGCTCAGGGGGGTTGGATATCCCCAATGAAAAACTGTTTTTT.

The V and J genes are TRBV5-1 and TRBJ1-4, with 7 bases that match TRBD1. There are 15 residues in the CDR3. Germline V gene sequence: CDR1 SGHRS, CDR2 YFSETQ. Trimming at V came to 0 bases and at J to 5 bases, leaving 4 bases not matched to a gene. In DNA form, the CDR3 reads TGCGCCAGCAGCTTGGTAGGGACAGAGAATGAAAAACTGTTTTTT. Protein sequence: CASSLVGTENEKLFF. Drawing the rest from reference TRBV5-1 and TRBJ1-4, the complete variable domain is KAGVTQTPRYLIKTRGQQVTLSCSPISGHRSVSWYQQTPGQGLQFLFEYFSETQRNKGNFPGRFSGRQFSNSRSEMNVSTLELGDSALYLCASSLVGTENEKLFFGSGTQLSVL.

The CDR3 sequence: CAWSVGQATKDTQYF. CDR3 bases: TGTGCCTGGAGTGTAGGCCAAGCCACTAAAGATACGCAGTATTTT. The chain is built from TRBV30 and TRBJ2-3; D is undetermined. From germline, CDR1 is GTSNPN and CDR2 SVGIG (reference sequence). V was trimmed by 0 bases and J by 5 bases, leaving 15 bases between them. This CDR3 has 15 residues. The whole variable domain, filled in from reference TRBV30 and TRBJ2-3, reads SQTIHQWPATLVQPVGSPLSLECTVEGTSNPNLYWYRQAAGRGLQLLFYSVGIGQISSEVPQNLSASRPQDRQFILSSKKLLLSDSGFYLCAWSVGQATKDTQYFGPGTRLTVL.

A few counts support this clone. V usage is TRBV7-2 and J usage is TRBJ2-3, with D perhaps TRBD2 (5 bases). Trimming cost V 5 bases and J 2 bases, with 11 bases left between them. Germline CDR1 and CDR2: SGHTA and FQGNSA. This CDR3 comprises 14 residues. The CDR3 nucleotides are TGTGCCAGCAGCCCCGGACTGATCACAGATACGCAGTATTTT. Encoded protein: CASSPGLITDTQYF.

This chain links TRBV18 with TRBJ1-6, with a tentative D call TRBD1 (6 bases). Germline values: CDR1 KGHSH, CDR2 LQKENI. The CDR3 loop spans 14 amino acids. V lost 6 bases to trimming and J lost 9 bases, with 15 bases between them. CDR3 amino acids: CASSQQGRSSPLHF. CDR3 DNA sequence: TGTGCCAGCTCGCAACAGGGTAGGAGTTCACCCCTCCACTTT.

The chain has TRBV12-3 or TRBV12-4 and TRBJ1-4; D unresolved. The V end was cut by 5 bases, the J end by 8 bases, with 12 bases between. This CDR3 has 13 residues. CDR3 nucleotides: TGTGCCAGCAGTCGACAATCAAGGGAAAAACTGTTTTTT. It yields the protein CASSRQSREKLFF.